A single T cell receptor (beta chain) is shown here with its context. The target antigen is unknown. This could be a read error, since a much larger clone is one nucleotide away. The record originates from a study of glioma-infiltrating T cells. Using RNA template, CDR3s of TCR alpha and beta were amplified with iRepertoire arm-PCR. From the multiplex PCR reads, TCRdb called clonotypes with MiXCR, one entry per CDR3 protein. The table shows under 150,000 distinct CDR3 sequences, with more than 35% occurring only once. Whole-study findings and limits: Only very few CDR3 sequences appeared in both tissue and blood.

The germline gives CDR1 MNHEY, CDR2 SMNVEV (reference sequence). There are 15 residues in the CDR3. V trimming: 8 bases; J trimming: 10 bases; junction bases outside the gene matches: 11. The chain uses TRBV27 and TRBJ2-1, with 13 positions matching TRBD2. The origin of this receptor is a human donor with low-grade glioma or glioblastoma, undergoing nonglioma brain surgery, or in good health (not recorded which). The sequenced sample was glioma tissue, nonneoplastic brain tissue, or PBMCs (not recorded which). CDR3 coding DNA: TGTGCCAGCCTAACGTGGACTAGCGGGAGAACGGAGCAGTTCTTC. Encoded protein: CASLTWTSGRTEQFF.